Listed below are T cell receptor beta chains from one sample, sequenced in a study of Graves' ophthalmopathy and Graves' hyperthyroidism. In TCRdb, the multiplex PCR reads were re-called with MiXCR into one record per CDR3 protein. The data show 300,000 to 400,000 distinct CDR3 sequences, about 17% seen once. Sequenced input: peripheral blood. The receptors derive from an adult man with Graves' ophthalmopathy. Both conserved end residues are part of each CDR3. D genes are given only for firm matches. Some rows have no size entry. The others give once, few or many, or a class for an expanded clone.

>NA|TRBJ1-1|TRBV6-1|NA
TGTGCCAGCAGTGAAGGAGCCGTGAGTAGCACTGAAGCTTTCTTT
CASSEGAVSSTEAFF
>TRBD1|TRBJ1-2|TRBV6-1|many
TGTGCCAGCAGTGCCCGACAGGGCTTCTCTGGCTACACCTTC
CASSARQGFSGYTF
>TRBD1|TRBJ2-2|TRBV11-3|many
TGTGCCAGCAGCGACCAGACAGGGAGTACCGGGGAGCTGTTTTTT
CASSDQTGSTGELFF
>NA|TRBJ1-1|TRBV6-1|many
TGTGCCAGCAGTAAACAGGGTGTCGTCACTGAAGCTTTCTTT
CASSKQGVVTEAFF
>NA|TRBJ2-5|TRBV15|NA
TGTGCCACCAGCAGGGCCCAGAGTCCCGTGCAAGAGACCCAGTACTTC
CATSRAQSPVQETQYF
>NA|TRBJ2-5|TRBV6-5|many
TGTGCCAGCAGTTACTCGAAGCTGGCGCAAGAGACCCAGTACTTC
CASSYSKLAQETQYF
>NA|TRBJ1-2|TRBV12-3/TRBV12-4|many
TGTGCCAGCAGTTCGCCGGGATATGGCTACACCTTC
CASSSPGYGYTF
>TRBD1|TRBJ1-1|TRBV6-5|many
TGTGCCAGCAGTTACGGTGGGACAGTGAACACTGAAGCTTTCTTT
CASSYGGTVNTEAFF
>NA|TRBJ2-7|TRBV6-1|many
TGTGCCAGCAGTGAAGTCTTCAGCGGGTGGTTCGGACAGTACTTC
CASSEVFSGWFGQYF
>NA|TRBJ1-2|TRBV6-2/TRBV6-3|many
TGTGCCAGCAGTTACTTAGAGAACTATGGCTACACCTTC
CASSYLENYGYTF
>TRBD2|TRBJ2-2|TRBV5-1|many
TGCGCCAGCAGCCCTAGCGGGGGACCTGGGACCGGGGAGCTGTTTTTT
CASSPSGGPGTGELFF
>NA|TRBJ2-5|TRBV29-1|NA
TGCAGCGTTGAATCTCTCTTCGGTTTTGGGACCCAGTACTTC
CSVESLFGFGTQYF
>NA|TRBJ1-5|TRBV7-2|many
TGTGCCAGCAGTGTGGCGACGACCAATCAGCCCCAGCATTTT
CASSVATTNQPQHF
>TRBD2|TRBJ2-5|TRBV24-1|many
TGTGCCACCAGTGACCTCACTAGCGGGAGTGCAGAGACCCAGTACTTC
CATSDLTSGSAETQYF
>TRBD2|TRBJ2-7|TRBV6-2/TRBV6-3|few
TGTGCCAGCCGCCTTCTGACTAGCGGGAGGACAGCGGCTGACGAGCAGTACTTC
CASRLLTSGRTAADEQYF
>TRBD2|TRBJ2-7|TRBV28|many
TGTGCCAGCAGCACAACTAGCGGGGGGGACAGGGCCTACGAGCAGTACTTC
CASSTTSGGDRAYEQYF
>NA|TRBJ2-7|TRBV6-2/TRBV6-3|many
TGTGCCAGCAGATCCTGGAGGGCACTTCTGTACGAGCAGTACTTC
CASRSWRALLYEQYF
>NA|TRBJ1-1|TRBV12-3/TRBV12-4|few
TGTGCCAGCACTTTGGCGGGGACTGAAGCTTTCTTT
CASTLAGTEAFF
>TRBD2|TRBJ2-7|TRBV20-1|many
TGCAGTGCTAGCCGCGGGACTACCTACGAGCAGTACTTC
CSASRGTTYEQYF
>NA|TRBJ2-5|TRBV4-2|many
TGTGCCAGCAGCCCAAGTCTACAGGGGAGGCATCAAGAGACCCAGTACTTC
CASSPSLQGRHQETQYF
>NA|TRBJ2-5|TRBV28|many
TGTGCCAGTCTTCCGGGCGGGTCATATCGAGGGGAGACCCAGTACTTC
CASLPGGSYRGETQYF
>NA|TRBJ2-5|TRBV12-5|many
TGTGCTAGTGGTTTGTATGTCGACAGCCAAGAGACCCAGTACTTC
CASGLYVDSQETQYF
>NA|TRBJ2-5|TRBV18|many
TGTGCCAGCTCACCATCGCGAAGACAGGAAGAGACCCAGTACTTC
CASSPSRRQEETQYF
>NA|TRBJ1-1|TRBV12-3/TRBV12-4|NA
TGTGCCAGCAGTTTGGCCATCGGGGGGCGAACTGAAGCTTTCTTT
CASSLAIGGRTEAFF
>TRBD2|TRBJ2-7|TRBV20-1|many
TGCAGTGCGGGGGGTGGGGCGGGAGTGTACGAGCAGTACTTC
CSAGGGAGVYEQYF
>TRBD1|TRBJ1-1|TRBV18|many
TGTGCCAGCTCACCATCCGGGACAGGGCTAACTGAAGCTTTCTTT
CASSPSGTGLTEAFF
>NA|TRBJ2-5|TRBV7-8|many
TGTGCCAGCAGCCCAGCCGAGGTACTGAAGACCCAGTACTTC
CASSPAEVLKTQYF
>NA|TRBJ1-5|TRBV24-1|many
TGTGCCACCAGTGATCCGGGAGGGGGTTTGAACCAGCCCCAGCATTTT
CATSDPGGGLNQPQHF